This T cell receptor (beta chain) was identified in a study of spatial heterogeneity in lung cancer. MiXCR was run by TCRdb on the 5' RACE reads, yielding one entry per CDR3 protein. The sample contains about 38,000 distinct CDR3 sequences, around 7.2% of which appear only once. Germline-derived CDR1 and CDR2 are SGDLS and YYNGEE. The CDR3 extends over 14 amino acids. Losses at the gene ends were 4 bases for V and 5 bases for J; bases not matched to a gene: 8. The time point: sample taken at primary tumor resection. Sequencing was performed on whole RNA extracted from tumor and nontumor lung tissue, or from frozen PBMC, and the material was left unsorted.

The V call is TRBV9, the J call TRBJ1-1; 7 bases align to TRBD1. The specimen was PBMCs, collected at surgery. The clonotype originates from a male donor with early-stage non-small cell lung cancer. This CDR3 is CASSSRDRVTEAFF. CDR3 nucleotide sequence: TGTGCCAGCAGCTCCCGAGACAGGGTGACTGAAGCTTTCTTT.